A single sample gave rise to the 3 T cell receptor beta chains below, sequenced in a study of regulatory T cells. General study results and limits: Hydrophobic residues at CDR3 positions 6 and 7 were enriched in conventional CD4+ T cells of CD3G-deficient patients.

These receptors have no known antigen. Primers: 52 TRBV forward and 13 TRBJ reverse. Data came from immunoSEQ multiplex PCR; TCRdb stores just in-frame clones and leaves some out. The data hold 25,000 to 40,000 clones, with nearly 95% observed a single time. Sequenced: conventional CD4+ T cells sorted from blood. The receptor set was obtained from a child aged 2-9 years with CD3G deficiency.

V usage is TRBV28 and J usage is TRBJ2-7; D is perhaps TRBD2 (6 bases). V lost 8 bases and J 3 bases, leaving 11 bases between the germline ends. This CDR3 has 12 residues. Germline values: CDR1 MDHEN, CDR2 SYDVKM. In nucleotides, the CDR3 is TGTGCCAGCGGCCGGGAGATCTACGAGCAGTACTTC. The encoded protein is CASGREIYEQYF. Complete variable domain (other parts from reference TRBV28 and TRBJ2-7): DVKVTQSSRYLVKRTGEKVFLECVQDMDHENMFWYRQDPGLGLRLIYFSYDVKMKEKGDIPEGYSVSREKKERFSLILESASTNQTSMYLCASGREIYEQYFGPGTRLTVT.

The chain carries TRBV18 and TRBJ2-5, with unresolved D. Trimming left V 3 bases short and J 4 bases short, with 9 bases between. Germline V CDR1 and CDR2: KGHSH, LQKENI. The length of the CDR3 is 13 residues. In nucleotides, the CDR3 is TGTGCCAGCTCACCGAGACGGCGAGAGACCCAGTACTTC. It yields the protein CASSPRRRETQYF.

This clone was seen only once. This chain uses TRBV7-9 with TRBJ2-1; 8 bases are a match to TRBD2. The CDR3 extends over 16 amino acids. Trimming cost V 5 bases and J 5 bases; bases outside gene matches: 11. Germline-derived CDR1 and CDR2 are SEHNR and FQNEAQ (reference sequence). The CDR3 DNA follows: TGTGCCAGCAGCCAAAGGATGGCGGGAGGACACAATGAGCAGTTCTTC. Amino acid sequence: CASSQRMAGGHNEQFF.